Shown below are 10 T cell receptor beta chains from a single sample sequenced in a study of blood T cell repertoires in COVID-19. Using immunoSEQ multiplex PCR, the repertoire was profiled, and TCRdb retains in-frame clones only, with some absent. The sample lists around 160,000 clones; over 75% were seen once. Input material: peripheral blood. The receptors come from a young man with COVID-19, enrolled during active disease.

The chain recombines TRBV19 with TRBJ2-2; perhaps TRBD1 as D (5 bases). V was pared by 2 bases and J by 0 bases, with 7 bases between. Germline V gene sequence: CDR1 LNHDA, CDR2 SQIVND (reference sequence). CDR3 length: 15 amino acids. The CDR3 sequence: CASSIWTTNTGELFF. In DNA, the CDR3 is TGTGCCAGTAGTATATGGACAACGAACACCGGGGAGCTGTTTTTT.

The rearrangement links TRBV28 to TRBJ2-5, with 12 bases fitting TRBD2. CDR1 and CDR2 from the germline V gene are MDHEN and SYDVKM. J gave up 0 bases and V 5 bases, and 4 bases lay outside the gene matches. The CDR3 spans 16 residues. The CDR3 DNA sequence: TGTGCCAGCAGTCCCGGGACTAGCGGGTACCAAGAGACCCAGTACTTC. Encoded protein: CASSPGTSGYQETQYF.

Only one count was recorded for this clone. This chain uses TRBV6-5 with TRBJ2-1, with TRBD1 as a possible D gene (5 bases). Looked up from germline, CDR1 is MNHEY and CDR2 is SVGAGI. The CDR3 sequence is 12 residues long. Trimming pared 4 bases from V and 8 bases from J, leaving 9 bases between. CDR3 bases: TGTGCCAGCAGTTTCCAGGGCCATGAGCAGTTCTTC. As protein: CASSFQGHEQFF.

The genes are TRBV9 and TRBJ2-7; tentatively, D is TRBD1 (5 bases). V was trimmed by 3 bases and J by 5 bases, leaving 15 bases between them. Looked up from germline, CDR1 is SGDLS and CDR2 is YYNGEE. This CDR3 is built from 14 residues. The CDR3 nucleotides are TGTGCCAGCAGCGGCGCAGGGTTTACCGACGAGCAGTACTTC. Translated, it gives CASSGAGFTDEQYF.

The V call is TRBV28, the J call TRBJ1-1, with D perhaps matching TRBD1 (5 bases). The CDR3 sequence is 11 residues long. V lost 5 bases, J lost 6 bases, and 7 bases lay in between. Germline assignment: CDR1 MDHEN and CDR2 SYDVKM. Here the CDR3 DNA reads TGTGCCAGCAGTCGACAGCCTGAAGCTTTCTTT. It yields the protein CASSRQPEAFF.

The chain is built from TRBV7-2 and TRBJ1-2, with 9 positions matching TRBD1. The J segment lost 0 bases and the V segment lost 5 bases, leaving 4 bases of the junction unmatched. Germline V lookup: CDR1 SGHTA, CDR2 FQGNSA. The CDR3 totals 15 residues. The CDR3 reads CASSLRDRANYGYTF. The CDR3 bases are TGTGCCAGCAGCCTCCGGGACAGGGCTAACTATGGCTACACCTTC.

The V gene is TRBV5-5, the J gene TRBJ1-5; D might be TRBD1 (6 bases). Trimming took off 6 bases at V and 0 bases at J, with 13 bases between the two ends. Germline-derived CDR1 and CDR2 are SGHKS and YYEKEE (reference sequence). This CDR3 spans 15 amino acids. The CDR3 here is CASTQGLLSNQPQHF. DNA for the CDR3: TGTGCCAGCACCCAGGGGCTCCTTAGCAATCAGCCCCAGCATTTT.

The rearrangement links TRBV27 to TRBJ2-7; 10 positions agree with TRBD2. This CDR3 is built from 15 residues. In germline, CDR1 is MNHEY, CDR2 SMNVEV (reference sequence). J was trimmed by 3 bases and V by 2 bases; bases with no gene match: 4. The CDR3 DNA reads TGTGCCAGCAGTTTAGGACTAGCGGAGAGCTACGAGCAGTACTTC. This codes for CASSLGLAESYEQYF.

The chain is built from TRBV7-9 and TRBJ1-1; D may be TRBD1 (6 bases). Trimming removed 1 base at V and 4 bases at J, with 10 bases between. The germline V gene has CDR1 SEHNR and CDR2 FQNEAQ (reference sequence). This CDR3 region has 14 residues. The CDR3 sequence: CASSLGQAGTEAFF. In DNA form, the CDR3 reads TGTGCCAGCAGCTTAGGACAGGCAGGCACTGAAGCTTTCTTT.

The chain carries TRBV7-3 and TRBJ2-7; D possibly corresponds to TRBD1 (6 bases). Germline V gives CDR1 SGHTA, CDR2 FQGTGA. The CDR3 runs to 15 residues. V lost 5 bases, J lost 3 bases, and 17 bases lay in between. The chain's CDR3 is CASSPAPGAFYEQYF. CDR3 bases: TGTGCCAGCAGCCCCGCGCCAGGGGCTTTCTACGAGCAGTACTTC.